Listed here are 30 T cell receptor beta chains from one sample, sequenced in a study of blood T cell repertoires in COVID-19. Clones were sequenced by immunoSEQ multiplex PCR, and TCRdb holds only the in-frame ones, with some missing. The sample shows about 200,000 clones, about four fifths of them seen only once. Sample: peripheral blood. All receptors come from a woman between 50 and 59 years old with active or convalescent COVID-19.

This rearrangement joins TRBV29-1 to TRBJ1-2; TRBD1 matches at 7 bases. The CDR3 loop spans 13 amino acids. With V trimmed by 6 bases and J by 0 bases, 4 bases remained unmatched. Per the germline V gene, CDR1 is SQVTM and CDR2 is ANQGSEA. The CDR3 sequence is CSVRQGSNYGYTF. The CDR3 DNA reads as TGCAGCGTGAGACAGGGCTCTAACTATGGCTACACCTTC.

This chain joins TRBV19 and TRBJ1-1; D is undetermined. The CDR3 length is 13 residues. V lost 8 bases, J lost 1 base, and 11 bases lay in between. Germline values: CDR1 LNHDA, CDR2 SQIVND (reference sequence). The CDR3 here is CASSYGGNTEAFF. The CDR3 DNA is TGTGCCAGTTCCTACGGAGGGAACACTGAAGCTTTCTTT.

This clone was seen only a few times. The J gene is TRBJ1-2, the V gene TRBV7-9, with TRBD1 as a possible D gene (6 bases). This CDR3 has 13 residues. The germline V and J ends were trimmed by 2 bases and 8 bases, with 12 bases remaining between them. From germline, CDR1 is SEHNR and CDR2 FQNEAQ (reference sequence). The CDR3 loop reads CASSLPRGDGYTF. The CDR3 bases are TGTGCCAGCAGCTTACCCAGGGGCGACGGCTACACCTTC.

This chain uses TRBV5-4 with TRBJ1-2, with TRBD1 matching 8 bases. CDR1 is SGHNT and CDR2 is YYREEE in the germline V gene (reference sequence). This CDR3 is 14 amino acids long. The junction had 4 bases not matched to a gene; V was cut back by 2 bases and J by 4 bases. The CDR3 loop reads CASSLLGQGYGYTF. The CDR3 nucleotides read TGTGCCAGCAGCTTACTTGGACAGGGCTATGGCTACACCTTC.

The chain combines TRBV5-1 with TRBJ2-4, with TRBD2 matching over 7 bases. This CDR3 is 16 amino acids long. Trimming at V came to 2 bases and at J to 3 bases, leaving 8 bases not matched to a gene. CDR1 is SGHRS and CDR2 is YFSETQ in the germline V gene. The CDR3 is CASSFSQREFKNIQYF. The CDR3 nucleotides read TGCGCCAGCAGCTTCTCCCAGCGGGAATTCAAAAACATTCAGTACTTC.

V and J are TRBV5-1 and TRBJ1-1, with 8 bases lining up with TRBD1. Germline V lookup: CDR1 SGHRS, CDR2 YFSETQ. The CDR3 runs 14 residues. With 4 bases clipped from V and 1 base from J, the junction kept 3 bases outside the gene matches. In DNA, the CDR3 is TGCGCCAGCAGCCCAGGGACAGGGAACACTGAAGCTTTCTTT. It translates to CASSPGTGNTEAFF.

The chain carries TRBV27 and TRBJ2-7; 7 bases are a match to TRBD1. The CDR3 has 15 residues. V was pared by 3 bases and J by 2 bases, with 7 bases of the junction left unmatched. CDR1 and CDR2 (germline): MNHEY, SMNVEV (reference sequence). CDR3 coding DNA: TGTGCCAGCAGTTTGTCCTGGGACAGCGCCTACGAGCAGTACTTC. Amino acid sequence: CASSLSWDSAYEQYF.

The CDR3 loop is CASSLLPGLEKLFF. The CDR3 DNA is TGTGCCAGCAGTCTCCTCCCAGGGTTGGAAAAACTGTTTTTT. The chain links TRBV6-1 to TRBJ1-4, with a tentative D call TRBD1 (5 bases). CDR1 MNHNS and CDR2 SASEGT come from the germline V gene. V lost 5 bases and J 8 bases, leaving 15 bases between the germline ends. The CDR3 covers 14 residues.

Only one count was recorded for this clone. The CDR3 loop is CASLAGGQRVEAFF. The CDR3 coding sequence is TGTGCCAGCCTCGCGGGGGGGCAGAGAGTTGAAGCTTTCTTT. V usage is TRBV7-9 and J usage is TRBJ1-1; TRBD1 is a possible D gene (6 bases). V shed 8 bases and J shed 7 bases, with 20 bases lying between them. This CDR3 is built from 14 residues. CDR1 SEHNR and CDR2 FQNEAQ come from the germline V gene (reference sequence).

This rearrangement joins TRBV27 to TRBJ1-1; no clear D. The length of the CDR3 is 13 residues. Germline assignment: CDR1 MNHEY and CDR2 SMNVEV (reference sequence). V lost 3 bases, J lost 4 bases, and 9 bases lay in between. CDR3 sequence (DNA): TGTGCCAGCAGTTTCAGGCAGAGCACTGAAGCTTTCTTT. It specifies CASSFRQSTEAFF.

The table lists this clone with a few counts. J is TRBJ1-1 and V is TRBV5-1, with a tentative D call TRBD1 (5 bases). V lost 6 bases and J 3 bases, leaving 15 bases between the germline ends. This CDR3 is 14 amino acids long. Per the germline V gene, CDR1 is SGHRS and CDR2 is YFSETQ. The CDR3 region has the DNA TGCGCCAGCACACTCCAGGGCGGCTACACTGAAGCTTTCTTT. Encoded protein: CASTLQGGYTEAFF.

V is TRBV19 and J is TRBJ1-5; 9 nucleotides agree with TRBD1. The germline V gene has CDR1 LNHDA and CDR2 SQIVND (reference sequence). The junction had 12 bases not matched to a gene; V was cut back by 6 bases and J by 9 bases. CDR3 length: 15 amino acids. CDR3 sequence: CASSPGTGSAVPQHF. The CDR3 DNA sequence: TGTGCCAGTAGCCCTGGGACAGGGTCCGCTGTGCCCCAGCATTTT.

This clone was found once. The chain joins TRBV24-1 to TRBJ2-5; D uncertain. V shed 3 bases and J shed 7 bases, with 11 bases lying between them. The V gene's germline CDR1 is KGHDR and CDR2 SFDVKD. The CDR3 totals 13 residues. The CDR3 is CATSDATIGTQYF. CDR3 nucleotide sequence: TGTGCCACCAGTGATGCCACAATTGGGACCCAGTACTTC.

This clone was seen a single time. The chain carries TRBV2 and TRBJ2-5; tentatively, D is TRBD2 (5 bases). CDR3 length: 13 residues. The germline V gene has CDR1 SNHLY and CDR2 FYNNEI. Trimming left V 4 bases short and J 5 bases short, with 11 bases between. The CDR3 DNA reads TGTGCCAGCAGTGGGCGGAGGCTGGAGACCCAGTACTTC. This sequence encodes CASSGRRLETQYF.

This clone showed up just a few times. The rearrangement joins TRBV6-2 or TRBV6-3 to TRBJ2-3; 8 positions match TRBD2. CDR3 length: 17 residues. Germline-derived CDR1 and CDR2 are MNHEY and SVGEGT. The V segment lost 0 bases and the J segment 5 bases; nucleotides outside the gene matches: 10. The CDR3 DNA reads as TGTGCCAGCAGTTACTCGATCCCCACTAGCGGTAAAGATACGCAGTATTTT. Protein sequence: CASSYSIPTSGKDTQYF.

The rearrangement uses TRBV6-5 and TRBJ2-1; D is unresolved. The CDR3 covers 12 residues. The germline V gene encodes CDR1 MNHEY and CDR2 SVGAGI. Trimming took 5 bases from V and 5 from J, leaving 7 bases between them. The CDR3 protein is CASSPSDNEQFF. The CDR3 nucleotides are TGTGCCAGCAGTCCAAGCGACAATGAGCAGTTCTTC.

This CDR3 is CASSGVTSGRADGELFF. The DNA for the CDR3 is TGTGCCAGCAGCGGTGTCACTAGCGGGAGGGCAGACGGGGAGCTGTTTTTT. The genes are TRBV5-4 and TRBJ2-2; 13 positions match TRBD2. The germline gives CDR1 SGHNT, CDR2 YYREEE (reference sequence). The V and J ends lost 4 bases and 7 bases, in that order; junction bases with no gene match: 10. This CDR3 comprises 17 residues.

There are a few counts of this clone. This chain uses TRBV2 with TRBJ1-1; D gene ambiguous. V lost 3 bases, J lost 2 bases, and 7 bases lay in between. Germline V gives CDR1 SNHLY, CDR2 FYNNEI. The CDR3 is made up of 13 amino acids. The CDR3 sequence: CASSEMGNTEAFF. The CDR3 nucleotides are TGTGCCAGCAGTGAGATGGGCAACACTGAAGCTTTCTTT.

This clone was detected once. The chain is built from TRBV6-5 and TRBJ2-3; 9 positions match TRBD2. V trimming: 0 bases; J trimming: 3 bases; junction bases outside the gene matches: 4. The germline V gene has CDR1 MNHEY and CDR2 SVGAGI. There are 16 residues in the CDR3. CDR3 bases: TGTGCCAGCAGTTACTCGAGCGGGGGGCGGACAGATACGCAGTATTTT. This encodes CASSYSSGGRTDTQYF.

The chain is built from TRBV28 and TRBJ2-4; TRBD2 matches at 10 bases. The CDR3 consists of 15 residues. Trimming cost V 6 bases and J 4 bases; bases outside gene matches: 6. The germline gives CDR1 MDHEN, CDR2 SYDVKM. This CDR3 reads CASRGLSGRKNIQYF. Here the CDR3 DNA reads TGTGCCAGCAGGGGCCTTAGCGGGAGGAAAAACATTCAGTACTTC.

The sample holds one count of this clone. The chain couples TRBV7-8 to TRBJ2-1; 11 bases line up with TRBD1. The V segment lost 3 bases and the J segment 7 bases; nucleotides outside the gene matches: 2. The CDR3 is 14 residues long. Germline V gene lookup returns CDR1 SGHVS and CDR2 FQNEAQ. CDR3 amino acids: CASSFGTGGNEQFF. DNA for the CDR3: TGTGCCAGCAGCTTCGGGACAGGGGGTAATGAGCAGTTCTTC. Looking up the rest from reference TRBV7-8 and TRBJ2-1 gives the full variable domain: GAGVSQSPRYKVAKRGQDVALRCDPISGHVSLFWYQQALGQGPEFLTYFQNEAQLDKSGLPSDRFFAERPEGSVSTLKIQRTQQEDSAVYLCASSFGTGGNEQFFGPGTRLTVL.

This clone has just one count. This chain connects TRBV2 to TRBJ1-4; tentatively, D is TRBD1 (5 bases). Germline values: CDR1 SNHLY, CDR2 FYNNEI. This CDR3 is 12 amino acids long. V lost 9 bases and J 6 bases, leaving 11 bases between the germline ends. CDR3 coding DNA: TGTGCCAGTGGGGCAATCCATGAAAAACTGTTTTTT. Residues: CASGAIHEKLFF.

The chain links TRBV29-1 to TRBJ2-7, with D tentatively TRBD1 (6 bases). The CDR3 sequence is 11 residues long. Per germline, CDR1 SQVTM and CDR2 ANQGSEA. Trimming took off 6 bases at V and 3 bases at J, with 9 bases between the two ends. The CDR3 nucleotides read TGCAGCGTCGGACAGTTCTACGAGCAGTACTTC. This sequence encodes CSVGQFYEQYF.

This chain uses TRBV3-1 (or the pseudogene TRBV3-2) with TRBJ1-5; D may be TRBD1 (6 bases). The CDR3 consists of 14 residues. CDR1 LGHDT and CDR2 YNNKEL come from the germline V gene (reference sequence). The V gene lost 4 bases and the J gene lost 4 bases, with 11 bases spanning the gap. CDR3 in amino acids: CASSRGHNNQPQHF. As DNA, the CDR3 is TGTGCCAGCAGCCGGGGACACAATAATCAGCCCCAGCATTTT.

This sequence joins TRBV6-5 and TRBJ1-6; TRBD1 matches at 7 bases. Germline-derived CDR1 and CDR2 are MNHEY and SVGAGI. This CDR3 spans 14 amino acids. The V gene end was trimmed by 6 bases and the J gene end by 9 bases; junction bases not matched to a gene: 8. The CDR3, as DNA: TGTGCCAGCAGCCACGGGACAGTAGGTTCACCCCTCCACTTT. Its protein product is CASSHGTVGSPLHF.

The chain recombines TRBV18 with TRBJ2-2; D call uncertain. The CDR3 runs 13 residues. Germline values: CDR1 KGHSH, CDR2 LQKENI. Trimming took off 2 bases at V and 3 bases at J, with 4 bases between the two ends. This CDR3 is CASSPIDTGELFF. CDR3 DNA sequence: TGTGCCAGCTCACCAATCGACACCGGGGAGCTGTTTTTT.

This chain uses TRBV3-1 (or the pseudogene TRBV3-2) with TRBJ2-4, with D perhaps matching TRBD2 (5 bases). Germline assignment: CDR1 LGHDT and CDR2 YNNKEL (reference sequence). Trimming removed 2 bases from V and 8 bases from J, with 10 bases in between. The CDR3 loop spans 13 amino acids. CDR3 sequence (DNA): TGTGCCAGCAGCCAACGGGGTGGCGACATTCAGTACTTC. Protein product: CASSQRGGDIQYF.

The V call is TRBV28, the J call TRBJ1-2; D ambiguous. This CDR3 spans 12 amino acids. V was pared by 6 bases and J by 8 bases, with 13 bases between. Germline V gene lookup returns CDR1 MDHEN and CDR2 SYDVKM. The CDR3 spells CASSLAGNGYTF. DNA for the CDR3: TGTGCCAGCAGCCTGGCCGGGAACGGCTACACCTTC.

This sequence joins TRBV18 and TRBJ2-7; weak D call: TRBD1 (5 bases). V was clipped by 6 bases and J by 5 bases, with 8 bases between them. Per the germline V gene, CDR1 is KGHSH and CDR2 is LQKENI. This CDR3 has 11 residues. DNA of the CDR3: TGTGCCAGCTCGGACACCCACGAGCAGTACTTC. It specifies CASSDTHEQYF.

The chain links TRBV24-1 to TRBJ1-5, with unresolved D. The CDR3 contains 12 residues. The germline V and J ends were trimmed by 9 bases and 2 bases, with 7 bases remaining between them. Germline V gene data show CDR1 as KGHDR and CDR2 as SFDVKD. CDR3 bases: TGTGCCACCGGGAGCGGCAATCAGCCCCAGCATTTT. As protein: CATGSGNQPQHF.